Described below is a single TCR beta chain sequence and its context. Clones were sequenced by immunoSEQ multiplex PCR, and TCRdb holds only the in-frame ones, with some missing. The sample has 70,000 to 95,000 clones, about 89% seen once. CDR1 is MNHEY and CDR2 is SVGEGT in the germline V gene. The J segment lost 0 bases and the V segment lost 4 bases, leaving 4 bases of the junction unmatched. The CDR3 is made up of 15 amino acids. This specimen belongs to a study of blood T cell repertoires in COVID-19. The genes are TRBV6-2 or TRBV6-3 and TRBJ2-7; TRBD2 agrees at 9 bases. The sample was peripheral blood. The TCR originated in a man aged 50 to 60 with COVID-19, enrolled during active disease. The CDR3, as DNA: TGTGCCAGCAGTTGGCTAGCGGGGCCCTCCTACGAGCAGTACTTC. Encoded protein: CASSWLAGPSYEQYF.